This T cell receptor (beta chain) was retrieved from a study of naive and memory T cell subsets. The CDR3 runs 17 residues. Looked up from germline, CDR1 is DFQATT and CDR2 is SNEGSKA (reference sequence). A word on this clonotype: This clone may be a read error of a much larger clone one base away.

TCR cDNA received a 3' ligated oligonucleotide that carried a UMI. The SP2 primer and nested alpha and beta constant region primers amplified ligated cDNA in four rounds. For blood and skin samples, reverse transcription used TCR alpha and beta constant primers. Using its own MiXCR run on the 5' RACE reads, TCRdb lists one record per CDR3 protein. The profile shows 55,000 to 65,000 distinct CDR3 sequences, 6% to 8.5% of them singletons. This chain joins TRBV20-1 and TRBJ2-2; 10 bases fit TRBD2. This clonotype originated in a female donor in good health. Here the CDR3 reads CGVKTQAGGPGTGELFF. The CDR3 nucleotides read TGCGGTGTTAAGACCCAAGCGGGGGGGCCGGGCACCGGGGAGCTGTTTTTT.